Reported below is one TCR beta chain. Its antigen is still unknown. The treatment is: oral pan-JAK inhibitor, 5-10 mg twice daily. RNA extraction was followed by reverse transcription into cDNA, which acted as the sequencing template. TCRdb's table, derived via immunoSEQ multiplex PCR, lists solely in-frame clones and lacks some. The sample contains about 170,000 clones, roughly 50% of which appear only once. The sample comes from a study of CD8+ T cells in alopecia areata. Whole-study context: Treated patients were given 5 to 10 mg oral tofacitinib twice daily. Study findings and constraints: Tofacitinib significantly lowered scalp clonality and expanded CD8+ clones among the top 100. Links between baseline CD8+ expansion and response need larger treated cohorts. Normal-skin resident alphabeta T cells also appear among scalp sample sequences.

J gave up 0 bases and V 4 bases, and 1 base lay outside the gene matches. Germline values: CDR1 SNHLY, CDR2 FYNNEI. This CDR3 is built from 15 residues. The chain couples TRBV2 to TRBJ1-5, with 9 nucleotides matching TRBD1. The TCR originated in a human donor with alopecia areata. Sequencing was performed on CD4+ T cells sorted from blood, taken at approximately week 56, from a patient treated with tofacitinib. CDR3 loop: CASSGTGDSNQPQHF. The CDR3 coding sequence is TGTGCCAGCAGTGGGACAGGGGATAGCAATCAGCCCCAGCATTTT.